These 25 T cell receptor beta chains were all obtained from the same sample, sequenced in a study of blood T cell repertoires in COVID-19. Sequenced by immunoSEQ multiplex PCR; TCRdb stores in-frame clones only, minus some. The sample holds roughly 380,000 clones, around 91% seen once. Sequencing used peripheral blood. The receptors stem from a woman aged 40-49 years with COVID-19, enrolled during active disease.

J is TRBJ2-7 and V is TRBV9, with 9 bases matching TRBD1. The CDR3 runs to 14 residues. V dropped 4 bases and J dropped 4; count of bases not matched to a gene: 6. Germline CDR1 and CDR2: SGDLS and YYNGEE. The CDR3 here is CASSSRGQGYEQYF. Written as DNA, the CDR3 is TGTGCCAGCAGCTCCCGTGGACAGGGGTACGAGCAGTACTTC.

CDR3 nucleotides: TGTGCCAGCAGCTTAGTGGGCCTGAATCGCTGGTTAGGAAACACCATATATTTT. Protein: CASSLVGLNRWLGNTIYF. This rearrangement joins TRBV7-9 to TRBJ1-3; D uncertain. This CDR3 region has 18 residues. V was trimmed by 1 base and J by 4 bases, leaving 20 bases between them. Germline assignment: CDR1 SEHNR and CDR2 FQNEAQ (reference sequence).

The V gene is TRBV25-1, the J gene TRBJ1-1; possible D gene TRBD1, 6 bases. V lost 6 bases and J lost 11, with 16 bases in between. This CDR3 has 12 amino acids. The germline V gene encodes CDR1 MGHDK and CDR2 SYGVNS. CDR3 nucleotides: TGTGCCAGCAGGGGGGACATATGGGGGGCTTTCTTT. Its translation is CASRGDIWGAFF.

This chain joins TRBV7-2 and TRBJ1-2; 7 bases align to TRBD1. CDR1 and CDR2 from the germline V gene are SGHTA and FQGNSA. After removal of 5 bases from V and 4 bases from J, the junction contained 16 bases not matched to a gene. The CDR3 contains 17 residues. This CDR3 reads CASSLRRGGRGPYGYTF. The CDR3 DNA sequence: TGTGCCAGCAGCCTAAGACGAGGGGGTAGGGGGCCCTATGGCTACACCTTC.

This chain connects TRBV2 to TRBJ1-5; TRBD1 might be the D (6 bases). The V gene lost 6 bases and the J gene lost 2 bases, with 11 bases spanning the gap. The germline V gene encodes CDR1 SNHLY and CDR2 FYNNEI. This CDR3 contains 14 residues. The CDR3 nucleotides are TGTGCCAGCAGGACTGAGGGGGGCAATCAGCCCCAGCATTTT. Its translation: CASRTEGGNQPQHF.

This rearrangement joins TRBV7-2 to TRBJ2-5; D might be TRBD2 (5 bases). CDR1 is SGHTA, CDR2 FQGNSA, per germline. There are 14 residues in the CDR3. V was trimmed by 5 bases and J by 4 bases, leaving 14 bases between them. CDR3 DNA: TGTGCCAGCAGCGACCCTCGGACTGGAGAGACCCAGTACTTC. It specifies CASSDPRTGETQYF.

The chain couples TRBV9 to TRBJ2-5, with D perhaps TRBD2 (6 bases). From germline, CDR1 is SGDLS and CDR2 YYNGEE. CDR3 length: 14 amino acids. Trimming removed 4 bases at V and 2 bases at J, with 12 bases between. The CDR3 DNA reads as TGTGCCAGCAGCACCGGACTAACGCAAGAGACCCAGTACTTC. It yields the protein CASSTGLTQETQYF.

The sample holds one count of this clone. V gene TRBV19 combines with J gene TRBJ1-6, with D perhaps TRBD1 (6 bases). This CDR3 is built from 14 residues. The V end lost 3 bases, the J end lost 10 bases, and 13 bases lay between the germline ends. Germline values: CDR1 LNHDA, CDR2 SQIVND (reference sequence). The CDR3 sequence is CASSIGDIGSPLHF. CDR3 bases: TGTGCCAGTAGTATTGGGGACATAGGATCACCCCTCCACTTT.

V gene TRBV12-3 or TRBV12-4 combines with J gene TRBJ1-1; unclear D gene. V was clipped by 6 bases and J by 3 bases, with 5 bases between them. The CDR3 consists of 11 residues. In DNA form, the CDR3 reads TGTGCCAGCAGCCCAGACACTGAAGCTTTCTTT. The encoded protein is CASSPDTEAFF.

This chain connects TRBV18 to TRBJ1-2; 7 nucleotides match TRBD1. J lost 2 bases, V lost 2 bases, and 2 bases had no gene match. This CDR3 has 14 amino acids. CDR1 is KGHSH, CDR2 LQKENI, per germline. The CDR3 protein is CASSPTGQNYGYTF. The CDR3 DNA reads TGTGCCAGCTCACCAACGGGACAGAACTATGGCTACACCTTC.

The chain links TRBV7-3 to TRBJ2-2, with D perhaps TRBD1 (6 bases). The CDR3 consists of 18 residues. CDR1 SGHTA and CDR2 FQGTGA come from the germline V gene. Trimming cost V 5 bases and J 4 bases, with 23 bases left between them. CDR3 region: CASSQLPHRARSTGELFF. In DNA form, the CDR3 reads TGTGCCAGCAGCCAATTACCCCACAGGGCAAGGAGCACCGGGGAGCTGTTTTTT.

This chain links TRBV29-1 with TRBJ1-5; D is unresolved. Germline CDR1 and CDR2: SQVTM and ANQGSEA. Trimming left V 4 bases short and J 4 bases short, with 11 bases between. The CDR3 sequence is 13 residues long. The CDR3 protein is CSVGASLNQPQHF. In nucleotides, the CDR3 is TGCAGCGTTGGGGCAAGCTTGAATCAGCCCCAGCATTTT.

This chain links TRBV27 with TRBJ2-1; 7 nucleotides match TRBD2. This CDR3 is 15 amino acids long. V was pared by 2 bases and J by 4 bases, with 5 bases of the junction left unmatched. Germline CDR1 and CDR2: MNHEY and SMNVEV (reference sequence). CDR3 amino acids: CASSLMGGRYNEQFF. CDR3 nucleotide sequence: TGTGCCAGCAGTTTAATGGGGGGGAGATACAATGAGCAGTTCTTC.

This clone was observed once. The rearrangement uses TRBV2 and TRBJ2-5; a possible D gene is TRBD2 (6 bases). The CDR3 sequence is 14 residues long. V was clipped by 5 bases and J by 3 bases, with 13 bases between them. Germline CDR1 SNHLY, CDR2 FYNNEI. CDR3 loop: CASSPLAFKETQYF. CDR3 sequence (DNA): TGTGCCAGCAGTCCCCTAGCGTTCAAAGAGACCCAGTACTTC.

The chain combines TRBV5-1 with TRBJ2-5; 7 bases line up with TRBD1. Germline V gene sequence: CDR1 SGHRS, CDR2 YFSETQ. This CDR3 spans 14 amino acids. V was clipped by 3 bases and J by 1 base; unmatched bases: 3. This CDR3 reads CASSSQGLQETQYF. In DNA form, the CDR3 reads TGCGCCAGCAGCTCACAGGGGCTCCAAGAGACCCAGTACTTC.

V is TRBV7-2 and J is TRBJ2-3; 11 bases are shared with TRBD1. The CDR3 runs to 17 residues. V trimming: 0 bases; J trimming: 4 bases; junction bases outside the gene matches: 6. Germline V gene lookup returns CDR1 SGHTA and CDR2 FQGNSA. The CDR3 sequence is CASSLAGQGARPDTQYF. The DNA for the CDR3 is TGTGCCAGCAGCTTAGCCGGACAGGGGGCGCGTCCAGATACGCAGTATTTT.

The chain joins TRBV7-3 to TRBJ2-3, with 14 bases that match TRBD2. The germline gives CDR1 SGHTA, CDR2 FQGTGA. J gave up 3 bases and V 1 base, and 12 bases lay outside the gene matches. This CDR3 spans 20 amino acids. The CDR3 DNA follows: TGTGCCAGCAGCTTAATCCCGGGGACTAGCGGGAGAAGTGTGACAGATACGCAGTATTTT. This translates into CASSLIPGTSGRSVTDTQYF. Based on the CDR3 plus reference TRBV7-3 and TRBJ2-3, the full variable domain is GAGVSQTPSNKVTEKGKYVELRCDPISGHTALYWYRQSLGQGPEFLIYFQGTGAADDSGLPNDRFFAVRPEGSVSTLKIQRTERGDSAVYLCASSLIPGTSGRSVTDTQYFGPGTRLTVL.

The chain uses TRBV9 and TRBJ1-2; the D gene is possibly TRBD1 (5 bases). Trimming removed 3 bases at V and 4 bases at J, with 10 bases between. The CDR3 is made up of 13 amino acids. Germline lookup yields CDR1 SGDLS and CDR2 YYNGEE. CDR3 sequence: CASSGQRAYGYTF. The CDR3 nucleotides read TGTGCCAGCAGCGGACAGAGAGCCTATGGCTACACCTTC.

The V gene is TRBV27, the J gene TRBJ1-5; a weak D match, TRBD1 (5 bases). V was trimmed by 5 bases and J by 1 base, leaving 12 bases between them. Germline V gene sequence: CDR1 MNHEY, CDR2 SMNVEV (reference sequence). There are 15 residues in the CDR3. The CDR3 sequence is CASSLLGRSNQPQHF. Written as DNA, the CDR3 is TGTGCCAGCAGTCTTCTGGGGCGGAGCAATCAGCCCCAGCATTTT.

The V and J genes are TRBV28 and TRBJ1-5, with D possibly matching TRBD1 (5 bases). The V end lost 5 bases, the J end lost 7 bases, and 12 bases lay between the germline ends. CDR3 length: 13 residues. Germline CDR1 MDHEN, CDR2 SYDVKM. As DNA, the CDR3 is TGTGCCAGCAGTCAGGGTATAGGGCAGCCCCAGCATTTT. Translation gives CASSQGIGQPQHF.

V is TRBV28 and J is TRBJ2-4, with 8 bases aligning to TRBD2. Unmatched junction bases numbered 8, after V lost 7 bases and J lost 0 bases. Per germline, CDR1 MDHEN and CDR2 SYDVKM. This CDR3 region has 16 residues. The CDR3 sequence: CASTSGTSIAKNIQYF. The CDR3 DNA follows: TGTGCCAGCACCTCCGGGACTAGTATAGCCAAAAACATTCAGTACTTC.

The chain links TRBV5-1 to TRBJ1-6, with TRBD1 matching 9 bases. The CDR3 is 18 residues long. V shed 4 bases, J shed 4 bases, and the junction held 12 bases outside the gene matches. The germline V gene has CDR1 SGHRS and CDR2 YFSETQ. Written as DNA, the CDR3 is TGCGCCAGCAGCCCATTAGACCCGGGACAGGGATATAATTCACCCCTCCACTTT. Residues: CASSPLDPGQGYNSPLHF.

The chain couples TRBV11-2 to TRBJ1-2, with TRBD1 matching 7 bases. The CDR3 runs 15 residues. Germline CDR1 is SGHAT and CDR2 is FQNNGV. Losses at the gene ends were 0 bases for V and 8 bases for J; bases not matched to a gene: 9. The CDR3 here is CASSLDYGTQGGYTF. The CDR3 bases are TGTGCCAGCAGCTTAGATTACGGGACACAGGGGGGCTACACCTTC.

The gene calls are TRBV7-2 and TRBJ2-1, with D tentatively TRBD1 (6 bases). Trimming left V 0 bases short and J 2 bases short, with 8 bases between. The CDR3 loop spans 15 amino acids. The germline V gene encodes CDR1 SGHTA and CDR2 FQGNSA. The CDR3 region is CASSLAGGTYNEQFF. The DNA for the CDR3 is TGTGCCAGCAGCTTAGCTGGGGGCACCTACAATGAGCAGTTCTTC.

The CDR3, as DNA: TGTGCCAGCAGCTTTTCTATAGCGGGAGCAAACGAGCAGTACTTC. This translates into CASSFSIAGANEQYF. This chain joins TRBV5-5 and TRBJ2-7; 9 nucleotides agree with TRBD2. Germline V gene sequence: CDR1 SGHKS, CDR2 YYEKEE (reference sequence). The CDR3 loop spans 15 amino acids. The junction had 8 bases not matched to a gene; V was cut back by 2 bases and J by 5 bases.